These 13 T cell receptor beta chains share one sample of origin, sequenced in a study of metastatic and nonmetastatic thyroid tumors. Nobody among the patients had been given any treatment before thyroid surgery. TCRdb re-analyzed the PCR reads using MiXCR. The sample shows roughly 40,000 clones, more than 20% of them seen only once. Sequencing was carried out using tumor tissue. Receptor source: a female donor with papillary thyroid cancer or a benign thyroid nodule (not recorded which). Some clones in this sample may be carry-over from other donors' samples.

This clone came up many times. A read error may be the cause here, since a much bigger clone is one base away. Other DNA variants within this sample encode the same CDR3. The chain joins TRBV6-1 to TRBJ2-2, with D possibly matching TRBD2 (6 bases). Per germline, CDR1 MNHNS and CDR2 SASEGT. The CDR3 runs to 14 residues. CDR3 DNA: TGTGCCAGCAGTCCCGGGACTCTTGCCGGGGAGCTGTTCTTT. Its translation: CASSPGTLAGELFF.

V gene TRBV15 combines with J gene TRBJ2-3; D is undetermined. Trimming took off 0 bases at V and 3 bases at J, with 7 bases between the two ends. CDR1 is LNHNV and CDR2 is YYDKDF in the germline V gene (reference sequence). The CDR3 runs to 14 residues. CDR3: CATSRDQVTDTQYF. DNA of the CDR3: TGTGCCACCAGCAGAGATCAAGTTACAGATACGCAGTATTTT.

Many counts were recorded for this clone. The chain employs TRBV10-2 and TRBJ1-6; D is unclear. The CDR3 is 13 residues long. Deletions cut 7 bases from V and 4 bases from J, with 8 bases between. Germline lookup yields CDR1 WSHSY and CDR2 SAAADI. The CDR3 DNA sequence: TGCGCCAGCAACGGCATTTATAATTCACCCCTCCACTTT. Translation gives CASNGIYNSPLHF.

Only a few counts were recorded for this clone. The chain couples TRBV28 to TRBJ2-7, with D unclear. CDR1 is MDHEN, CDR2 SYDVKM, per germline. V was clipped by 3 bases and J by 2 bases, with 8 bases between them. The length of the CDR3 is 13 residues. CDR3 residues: CASSFDSTYEQYF. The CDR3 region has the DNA TGTGCCAGCAGTTTCGACTCTACCTACGAGCAGTACTTC.

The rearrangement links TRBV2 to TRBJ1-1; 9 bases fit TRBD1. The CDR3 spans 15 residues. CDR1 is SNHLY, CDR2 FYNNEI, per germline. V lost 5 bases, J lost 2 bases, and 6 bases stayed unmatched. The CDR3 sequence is CASSLLGQGNTEAFF. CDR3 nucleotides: TGTGCCAGCAGTCTCTTGGGACAGGGTAACACTGAAGCTTTCTTT.

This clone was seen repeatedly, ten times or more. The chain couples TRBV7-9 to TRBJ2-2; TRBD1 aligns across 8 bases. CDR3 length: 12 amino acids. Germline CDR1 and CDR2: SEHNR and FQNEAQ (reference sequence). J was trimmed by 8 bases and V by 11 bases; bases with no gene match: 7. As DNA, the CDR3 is TGTGCCTACGCCAGGGGGCAGGGGGAGCTGTTTTTT. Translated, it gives CAYARGQGELFF.

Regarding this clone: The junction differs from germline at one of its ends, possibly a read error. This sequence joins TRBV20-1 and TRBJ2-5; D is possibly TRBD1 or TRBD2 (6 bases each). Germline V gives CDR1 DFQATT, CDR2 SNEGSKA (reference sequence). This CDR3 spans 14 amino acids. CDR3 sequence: CSSRDTLRPETQCF. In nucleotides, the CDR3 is TGCAGTTCGCGGGACACACTAAGGCCAGAGACCCAGTGCTTC.

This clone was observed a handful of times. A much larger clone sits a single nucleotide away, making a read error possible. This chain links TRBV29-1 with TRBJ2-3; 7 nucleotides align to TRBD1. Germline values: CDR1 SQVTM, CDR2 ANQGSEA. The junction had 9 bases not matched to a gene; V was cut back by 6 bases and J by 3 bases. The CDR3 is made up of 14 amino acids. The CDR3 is CSVSAGTATDTQYF. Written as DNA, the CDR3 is TGCAGCGTATCAGCCGGGACAGCAACAGATACGCAGTATTTT.

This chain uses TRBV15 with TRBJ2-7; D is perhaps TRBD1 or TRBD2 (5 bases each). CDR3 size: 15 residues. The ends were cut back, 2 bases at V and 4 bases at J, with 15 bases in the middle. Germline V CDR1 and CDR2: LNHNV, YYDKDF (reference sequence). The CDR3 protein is CATSRTRDLWYEQYF. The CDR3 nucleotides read TGTGCCACCAGCAGAACCCGGGACCTATGGTACGAGCAGTACTTC.

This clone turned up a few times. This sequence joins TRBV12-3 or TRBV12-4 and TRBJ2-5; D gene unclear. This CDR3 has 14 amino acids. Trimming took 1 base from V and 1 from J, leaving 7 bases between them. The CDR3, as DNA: TGTGCCAGCAGTTTAGAGACCCTCCAAGAGACCCAGTACTTC. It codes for CASSLETLQETQYF.

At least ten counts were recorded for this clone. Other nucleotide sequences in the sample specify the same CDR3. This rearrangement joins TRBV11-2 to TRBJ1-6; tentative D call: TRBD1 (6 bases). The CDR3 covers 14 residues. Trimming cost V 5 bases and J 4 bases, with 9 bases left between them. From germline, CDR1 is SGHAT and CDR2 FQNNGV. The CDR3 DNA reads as TGTGCCAGCAGCCCAGGACAGTATAATTCACCCCTCCACTTT. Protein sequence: CASSPGQYNSPLHF.

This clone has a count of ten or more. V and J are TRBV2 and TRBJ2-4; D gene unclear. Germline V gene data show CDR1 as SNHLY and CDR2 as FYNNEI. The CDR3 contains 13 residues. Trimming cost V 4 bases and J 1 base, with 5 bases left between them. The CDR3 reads CASSVLAKNIQYF. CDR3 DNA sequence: TGTGCCAGCAGTGTCCTGGCCAAAAACATTCAGTACTTC.

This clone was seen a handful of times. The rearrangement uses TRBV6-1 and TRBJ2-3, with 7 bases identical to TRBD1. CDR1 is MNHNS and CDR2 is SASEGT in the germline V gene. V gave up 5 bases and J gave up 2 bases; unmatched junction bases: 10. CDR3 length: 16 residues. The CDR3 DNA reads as TGTGCCAGCAGTAAACAGGGGCGGGCGGACACAGATACGCAGTATTTT. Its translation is CASSKQGRADTDTQYF.